Included here is one TCR beta chain sequence, with context. This entry is derived from a study of blood T cell repertoires in COVID-19. At the level of the study: In each case, the material was cDNA or gDNA derived from T cells, B-cell-depleted T cells, or PBMCs.

The CDR3 length is 14 residues. Trimming removed 4 bases from V and 7 bases from J; junction bases left unmatched: 3. In germline, CDR1 is SGHTA, CDR2 FQGNSA. In the original workflow: Researchers report that nucleated cell counts were estimated from reference gene primer amplification. TCRdb's copy holds only in-frame clones and misses some; the assay was immunoSEQ multiplex PCR. V, J and clone size reflect that table, while D and trimming were determined from the DNA. The sample has 110,000 or so clones, roughly 83% seen once. The source of this sequence is an older woman with acute or convalescent COVID-19. Sequencing input: peripheral blood. The chain links TRBV7-2 to TRBJ1-5; 11 bases align to TRBD1. The CDR3 sequence: CASSSGQGAQPQHF. CDR3 bases: TGTGCCAGCAGCTCAGGACAGGGGGCGCAGCCCCAGCATTTT.